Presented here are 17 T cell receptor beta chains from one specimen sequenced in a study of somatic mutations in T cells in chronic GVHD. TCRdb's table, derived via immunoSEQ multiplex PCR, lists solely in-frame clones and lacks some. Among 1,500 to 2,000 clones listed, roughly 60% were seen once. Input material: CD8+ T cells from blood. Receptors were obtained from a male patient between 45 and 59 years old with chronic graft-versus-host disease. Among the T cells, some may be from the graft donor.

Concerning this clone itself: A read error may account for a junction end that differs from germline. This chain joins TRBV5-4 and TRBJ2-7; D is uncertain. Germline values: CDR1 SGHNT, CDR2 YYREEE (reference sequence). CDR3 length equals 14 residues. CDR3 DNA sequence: TGCGCCAGCAGCCAAGAGGCAGTCCCCTACGAGCAGTACTTC. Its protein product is CASSQEAVPYEQYF.

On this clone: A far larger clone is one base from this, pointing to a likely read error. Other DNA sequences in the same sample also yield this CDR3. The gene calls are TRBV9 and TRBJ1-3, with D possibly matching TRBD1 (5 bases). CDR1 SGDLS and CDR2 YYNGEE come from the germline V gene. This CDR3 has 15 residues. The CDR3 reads CASSVEAGNGNTIYF. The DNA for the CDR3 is TGTGCCAGCAGCGTAGAGGCAGGGAATGGAAACACCATATACTTT.

The CDR3 here is CSVGGTVDYPSTDTQYF. The CDR3 DNA follows: TGCAGCGTGGGGGGGACGGTTGACTACCCTAGCACAGATACGCAGTATTTT. This sequence joins TRBV29-1 and TRBJ2-3; the match to TRBD2 covers 7 bases. CDR3 length: 17 amino acids. After removal of 6 bases from V and 0 bases from J, the junction contained 15 bases not matched to a gene. The germline V gene encodes CDR1 SQVTM and CDR2 ANQGSEA.

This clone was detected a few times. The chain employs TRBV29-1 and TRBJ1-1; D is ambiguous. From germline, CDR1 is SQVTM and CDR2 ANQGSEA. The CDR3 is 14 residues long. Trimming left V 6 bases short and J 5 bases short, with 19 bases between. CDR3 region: CSVPAGLGGTEAFF. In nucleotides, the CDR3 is TGCAGCGTGCCCGCCGGGCTGGGAGGAACTGAAGCTTTCTTT. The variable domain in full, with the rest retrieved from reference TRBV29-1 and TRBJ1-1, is SAVISQKPSRDICQRGTSLTIQCQVDSQVTMMFWYRQQPGQSLTLIATANQGSEATYESGFVIDKFPISRPNLTFSTLTVSNMSPEDSSIYLCSVPAGLGGTEAFFGQGTRLTVV.

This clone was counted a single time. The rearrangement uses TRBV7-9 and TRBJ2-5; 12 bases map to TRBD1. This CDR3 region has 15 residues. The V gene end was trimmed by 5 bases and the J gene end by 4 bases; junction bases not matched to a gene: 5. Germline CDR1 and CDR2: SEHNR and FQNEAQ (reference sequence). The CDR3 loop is CASSQGTGGVETQYF. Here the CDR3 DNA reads TGTGCCAGCAGCCAAGGGACAGGGGGCGTAGAGACCCAGTACTTC.

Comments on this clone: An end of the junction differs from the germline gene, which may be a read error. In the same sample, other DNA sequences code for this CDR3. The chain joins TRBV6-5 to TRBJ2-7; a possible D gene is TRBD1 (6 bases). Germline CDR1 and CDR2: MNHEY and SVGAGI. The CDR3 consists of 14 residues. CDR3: CASSPDRYGNEQYF. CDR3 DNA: TGCGCCAGCAGCCCAGACAGGTATGGGAACGAGCAGTACTTC.

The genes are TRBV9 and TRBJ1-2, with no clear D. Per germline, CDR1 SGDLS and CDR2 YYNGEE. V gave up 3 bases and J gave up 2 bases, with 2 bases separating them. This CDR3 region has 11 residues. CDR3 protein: CASSANYGYTF. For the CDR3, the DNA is TGTGCCAGCAGCGCGAACTATGGCTACACCTTC.

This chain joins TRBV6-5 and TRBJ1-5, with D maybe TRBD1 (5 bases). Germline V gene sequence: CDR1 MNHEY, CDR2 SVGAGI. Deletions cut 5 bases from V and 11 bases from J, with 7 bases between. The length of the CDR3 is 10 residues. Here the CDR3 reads CASSIQAQHF. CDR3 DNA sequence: TGTGCCAGCAGTATACAGGCCCAGCATTTT.

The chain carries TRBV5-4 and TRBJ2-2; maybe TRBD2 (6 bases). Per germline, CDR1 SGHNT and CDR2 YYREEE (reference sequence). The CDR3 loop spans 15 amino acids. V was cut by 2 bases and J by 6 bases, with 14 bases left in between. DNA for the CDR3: TGTGCCAGCAGCTTACGGGGGAGTCAAGCCGGGGAGCTGTTTTTT. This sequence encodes CASSLRGSQAGELFF.

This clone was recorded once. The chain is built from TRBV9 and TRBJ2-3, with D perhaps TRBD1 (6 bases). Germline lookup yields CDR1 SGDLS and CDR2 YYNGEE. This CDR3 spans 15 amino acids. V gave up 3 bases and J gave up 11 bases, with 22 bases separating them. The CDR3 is CASSGEGDLLVRQYF. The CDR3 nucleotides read TGTGCCAGCAGCGGAGAGGGGGATCTGCTAGTCCGGCAGTATTTT.

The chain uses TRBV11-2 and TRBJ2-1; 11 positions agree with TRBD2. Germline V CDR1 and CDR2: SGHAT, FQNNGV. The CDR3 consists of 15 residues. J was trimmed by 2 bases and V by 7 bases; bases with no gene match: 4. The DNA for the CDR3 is TGTGCCAGCATCCTTAGCGGGGGGGCCTACAATGAGCAGTTCTTC. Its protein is CASILSGGAYNEQFF.

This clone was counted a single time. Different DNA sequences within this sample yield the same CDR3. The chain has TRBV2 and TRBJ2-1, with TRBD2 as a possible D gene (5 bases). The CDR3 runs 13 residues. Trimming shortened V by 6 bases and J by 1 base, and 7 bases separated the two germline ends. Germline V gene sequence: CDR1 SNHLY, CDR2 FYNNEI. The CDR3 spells CASREVSYNEQFF. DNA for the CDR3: TGTGCCAGCAGGGAGGTGTCCTACAATGAGCAGTTCTTC. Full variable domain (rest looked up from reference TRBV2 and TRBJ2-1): EPEVTQTPSHQVTQMGQEVILRCVPISNHLYFYWYRQILGQKVEFLVSFYNNEISEKSEIFDDQFSVERPDGSNFTLKIRSTKLEDSAMYFCASREVSYNEQFFGPGTRLTVL.

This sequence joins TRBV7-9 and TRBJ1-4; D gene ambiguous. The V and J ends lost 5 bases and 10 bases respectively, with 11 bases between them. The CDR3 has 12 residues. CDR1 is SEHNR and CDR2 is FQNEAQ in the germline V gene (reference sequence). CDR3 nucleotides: TGTGCCAGCAGCCCTATCTCAATAAAACTGTTTTTT. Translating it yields CASSPISIKLFF.

The CDR3, as DNA: TGCGCCAGCAGCCAAGATGGGTCGGGAGGATACGAGACCCAGTACTTC. It is translated as CASSQDGSGGYETQYF. The chain links TRBV4-3 to TRBJ2-5; 7 bases fit TRBD2. The CDR3 loop spans 16 amino acids. Germline V gene lookup returns CDR1 LGHNA and CDR2 YSLEER. The V and J ends lost 0 bases and 5 bases, in that order; junction bases with no gene match: 9.

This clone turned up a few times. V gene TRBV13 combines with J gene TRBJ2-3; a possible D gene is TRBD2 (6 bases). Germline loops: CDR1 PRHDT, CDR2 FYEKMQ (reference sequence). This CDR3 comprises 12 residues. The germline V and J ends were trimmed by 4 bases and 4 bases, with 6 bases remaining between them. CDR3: CASSWGADTQYF. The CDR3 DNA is TGTGCCAGCAGCTGGGGGGCAGATACGCAGTATTTT. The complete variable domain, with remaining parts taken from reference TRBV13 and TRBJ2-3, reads AAGVIQSPRHLIKEKRETATLKCYPIPRHDTVYWYQQGPGQDPQFLISFYEKMQSDKGSIPDRFSAQQFSDYHSELNMSSLELGDSALYFCASSWGADTQYFGPGTRLTVL.

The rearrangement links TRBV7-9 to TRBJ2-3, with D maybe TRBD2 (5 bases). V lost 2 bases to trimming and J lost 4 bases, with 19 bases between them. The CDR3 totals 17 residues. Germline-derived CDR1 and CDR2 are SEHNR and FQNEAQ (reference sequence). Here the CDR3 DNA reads TGTGCCAGCAGCTTAAGGATACTAGTGTCAGATGCAGATACGCAGTATTTT. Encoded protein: CASSLRILVSDADTQYF.

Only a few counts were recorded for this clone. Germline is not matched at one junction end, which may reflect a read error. CDR3 sequence reads: CASSQDRGSYEQYF. The CDR3 DNA is TGCGCCAGCAGCCAAGATAGGGGTTCCTACGAGCAGTACTTC. This chain links TRBV7-9 with TRBJ2-7, with D possibly matching TRBD1 (5 bases). The CDR3 has 14 residues. Germline CDR1 and CDR2: SEHNR and FQNEAQ (reference sequence).